The TCR beta chain described here comes from a study of T cells in placental villitis. Background on the whole study: The study tested an allograft-versus-infection hypothesis by comparing placental TCR-beta repertoires in villitis of unknown etiology, unaffected controls matched for gestational age, and infectious villitis. Overall study outcomes, separate from this receptor: CMV-specific clone frequencies were higher in infectious CMV cases than in villitis of unknown etiology (approximately 0.011 vs 0.001), and the villitis of unknown etiology frequencies did not differ from those of controls. Small amounts of decidua were contained in the paraffin blocks, so some of the captured T cells, especially in controls, may have been decidual rather than villous infiltrates. Bulk tissue sequencing could not distinguish helper, regulatory or cytotoxic T cells, nor maternal versus fetal T cells, and excluded gamma-delta receptors.

This clone was detected a few times. Its antigen is not yet known. Base quality data are lacking; no much larger clone is found one base away. The germline V gene gives CDR1 as KGHSH and CDR2 as LQKENI. The CDR3 holds 16 amino acids from the cysteine to the phenylalanine. Of all the DNA, just the CDR3 is kept, 48 bases in frame from base 1. V is cut by 3 bases and J by 3 bases, and the space between the germline ends is 17 bases. Using the immunoSEQ v4 bias-controlled multiplex PCR assay, run blinded to group allocation, TCR-beta CDR3 regions were amplified from genomic DNA. To estimate the quantities of nucleated cells and T cells in each sample, reference gene primers were added alongside the TCR-beta primers. Sequencing of the libraries was performed on an Illumina MiSeq with a 100-cycle paired-end protocol. Under the source paper's analysis protocol: Diversity and richness were calculated in immunoSEQ Analyzer software, with richness determined by iChao1 and clonality derived from Pielou evenness and Shannon diversity (0-1, with higher values meaning less diverse). CDR3 amino acid sequences with V/J genes were queried against VDJdb for CMV, EBV and influenza A specificities using confidence 3 and substitution 2. The Morisita-Horn index was used to measure TCR-beta amino acid clonotype overlap among the villitis of unknown etiology, infectious villitis and control repertoires. TCRdb holds this immuneACCESS table with in-frame rearrangements only. Some clones are missing; in checked studies, unresolved V genes explain under half, and the rest has no known cause. V and J calls plus clone size are reproduced from that table; the DNA served to infer D and trimming. In this sample the table shows 2,500 to 4,000 clones, about 75% of which occur a single time. The ten largest make up approximately 17% of the sample.

Five infectious villitis placentae, four with confirmed cytomegalovirus and one with Toxoplasma gondii, were included and were not matched to other groups. Mothers with infectious villitis were younger, had smaller fetuses, and delivered preterm or experienced intrauterine demise in a couple of cases. Placentae were collected after delivery and underwent gross and histological evaluation before archival tissue selection. Five 10-micron scrolls were cut from each FFPE block, and DNA was isolated using the AllPrep DNA/RNA FFPE Tissue kit. NanoDrop was used to check DNA concentration and purity, while a Bioanalyzer was used to assess RNA quality.

The sequence came from a human patient with infectious villitis; the placental T cells may come from both mother and fetus. The sequenced sample was placental tissue containing maternal and fetal cells. The receptor chain draws on TRBV18 and TRBJ2-5; the D segment could be TRBD1, given 5 matching bases. In nucleotide form, the sequence is TGTGCCAGCTCACCGATAGTAGGGCAGGGAAAAGAGACCCAGTACTTC. It specifies CASSPIVGQGKETQYF.